The rows below give T cell receptor beta chains drawn from one sample of a study of monozygotic twins with inflammatory bowel disease. TCRdb reanalyzed the 5' RACE reads and collapses them to one entry per CDR3 protein, without DNA. This specimen shows roughly 150,000 distinct CDR3 sequences; the ten leading clones hold 2% to 2.5%. The sequencing input was blood. These receptors originate from a human donor with ulcerative colitis or Crohn's disease, or a healthy co-twin of an affected twin (not recorded which). Both conserved end residues are part of each CDR3.

j_call v_call cdr3_aa
TRBJ2-7 TRBV12-3/TRBV12-4 CASSDRTGYSYEQYF
TRBJ1-2 TRBV24-1 CATSAWGLDGYTF
TRBJ2-7 TRBV4-3 CASSQVGRDEQYF
TRBJ2-3 TRBV5-1 CASSPGGGGSDTQYF
TRBJ1-1 TRBV12-3/TRBV12-4 CASSPRDRAFF
TRBJ2-7 TRBV20-1 CSAPGQGGSYEQYF
TRBJ2-6 TRBV9 CASSVDRHSGANVLTF
TRBJ1-5 TRBV25-1 CASSEMEGNQPQHF
TRBJ2-7 TRBV11-2 CASSSGPGTGVDEQYF
TRBJ1-2 TRBV20-1 CSAKTTGRSYGYTF
TRBJ2-1 TRBV20-1 CSARAGDNEQFF
TRBJ2-7 TRBV4-2 CASSQGVGPEIYEQYF
TRBJ2-7 TRBV7-8 CASSLPFYEQYF
TRBJ1-1 TRBV12-3/TRBV12-4 CASSFGRSYTEAFF
TRBJ1-3 TRBV4-1 CASSHLKLTGNTIYF
TRBJ2-2 TRBV9 CASSVAGLASYTGELFF
TRBJ2-2 TRBV4-3 CASSQDHQGELFF
TRBJ2-2 TRBV10-3 CAISFPQAGTGELFF
TRBJ2-3 TRBV6-1 CASSRDRGSSDTQYF
TRBJ1-2 TRBV11-2 CASSLGPGDRRTTHNYGYTF